The 2 T cell receptor beta chains below were found in one sample sequenced in a study of T cell responses to AZD1222 COVID-19 vaccine. The data were produced by immunoSEQ multiplex PCR, yet TCRdb's version contains in-frame clones alone and is incomplete. Of 85,000 to 120,000 clones in the sample, 70% to 90% were seen once. The input for sequencing was peripheral blood, taken on day 0 of AZD1222 vaccination. The source is an adult in good health.

This chain links TRBV28 with TRBJ2-5; 9 bases match TRBD2. The trim removed 8 bases at V and 5 bases at J, leaving 6 bases unmatched. The germline gives CDR1 MDHEN, CDR2 SYDVKM. CDR3 length: 13 residues. The CDR3 spells CASVAGAWETQYF. The CDR3, as DNA: TGTGCCAGCGTAGCGGGAGCTTGGGAGACCCAGTACTTC.

The V gene is TRBV7-3, the J gene TRBJ1-6; unclear D gene. Germline V lookup: CDR1 SGHTA, CDR2 FQGTGA. This CDR3 has 13 residues. Trimming stripped 5 bases from V and 11 bases from J, with 13 bases between. CDR3 sequence (DNA): TGTGCCAGCAGCCCGGACCAGAGGACACCCCTCCACTTT. Residues: CASSPDQRTPLHF.